Described below is a single TCR beta chain sequence and its context. Its cognate antigen is unknown. The sample's time point: newly diagnosed, previously untreated cHL patient sample. Magnetic negative selection purified CD4+ T cells from thawed PBMCs. Newly diagnosed classical Hodgkin lymphoma PBMCs, still untreated, provided the comparison samples. The sample belongs to a study of PD-1 blockade in classical Hodgkin lymphoma. Study outcomes and limitations: At baseline, newly diagnosed patients reportedly showed less TCR diversity than healthy donors. Why repertoires differed is undefined; disease activity or prior therapy possibly contributed.

Measured with immunoSEQ multiplex PCR; TCRdb has only the in-frame clones, and not every one. The sample comprises 25,000 to 30,000 clones, 89% of which are singletons, and about 0.34% rests with the top ten. J lost 5 bases, V lost 7 bases, and 9 bases had no gene match. In germline, CDR1 is MDHEN, CDR2 SYDVKM. CDR3 size: 14 residues. This chain connects TRBV28 to TRBJ2-7, with 9 bases lining up with TRBD2. The sequence came from a human donor with classical Hodgkin lymphoma. Material: CD4+ T cells from blood. The CDR3 reads CASTPAGGPDEQYF. DNA for the CDR3: TGTGCCAGCACCCCCGCGGGAGGGCCGGACGAGCAGTACTTC.